This T cell receptor (beta chain) originates from a study of T-cell memory formation after mild COVID-19. CDR1 SGHAT and CDR2 FQNNGV come from the germline V gene. V was cut by 3 bases and J by 3 bases, with 5 bases left in between. CDR3 length equals 12 residues. A single record per CDR3 protein comes from TCRdb applying MiXCR to the 5' RACE reads. The repertoire includes 130,000 to 150,000 distinct CDR3 sequences, approximately 6% of them detected once, and approximately 2.1% sits in the top ten. Overall study findings and caveats: Those CD4+ clones that contracted were mainly in CM and EM (CD8+ ones in EMRA).

This clonotype was counted between two and nine times. What it binds is unknown. This TCR derives from an adult woman who had mild COVID-19 (a few samples of this study predate the infection). Cell type and time point are not known. Sequences were obtained from PBMCs or a T cell subset sorted from them (not recorded which). The chain carries TRBV11-2 and TRBJ2-5, with D hard to call. CDR3 nucleotide sequence: TGTGCCAGCAGCTTGGGGAAAGAGACCCAGTACTTC. Translated, it gives CASSLGKETQYF.